The present entry profiles one T cell receptor beta chain with its context. The data belong to a study of blood T cell repertoires in COVID-19. CDR1 and CDR2 (germline): DFQATT, SNEGSKA (reference sequence). After removal of 3 bases from V and 3 bases from J, the junction contained 12 bases not matched to a gene. This CDR3 is built from 18 residues. Produced via immunoSEQ multiplex PCR; TCRdb's table is partial and in-frame only. The table shows 65,000 or so clones, with over 80% occurring only once. The receptor was isolated from a man between 25 and 39 years old with COVID-19, enrolled during active disease. The sequencing sample was made of peripheral blood. The chain has TRBV20-1 and TRBJ2-1, with 12 nucleotides matching TRBD2. CDR3 bases: TGCAGTGCTAGTGGGGCTAGCGGGAGGGACTACGACTACAATGAGCAGTTCTTC. Its translation: CSASGASGRDYDYNEQFF.